Detailed here is one T cell receptor beta chain. Trimming took 2 bases from V and 0 from J, leaving 8 bases between them. From germline, CDR1 is DFQATT and CDR2 SNEGSKA (reference sequence). The CDR3 contains 14 residues. The data were obtained in a study of molecular identifiers for immune sequencing clone quantification. Preparation of naive CD8 libraries involved roughly 18,000 to 1,100,000 sorted cells and 10%, 30% or 50% RNA. In the sort, naive CD8 T cells were defined as CD8+CD4-CCR7+CD45RA+. Preparation methods for the bulk TCR libraries were those previously described, with listed TCR primers. TCRdb itself ran the PCR reads through MiXCR, one entry per CDR3 protein. The sample carries more than 450,000 distinct CDR3 sequences, about a fifth recorded once.

This sequence joins TRBV20-1 and TRBJ1-5; no clear D gene. The sequenced sample consisted of naive CD8+ T cells from blood, with Jurkat cell RNA spiked in. Documented subset: FACS-sorted CD8+CD4-CCR7+CD45RA+ naive T cells. This TCR was sampled from a human donor in good health. Some libraries in this study had Jurkat cell RNA spiked in. The CDR3 loop reads CSARRRNSNQPQHF. DNA for the CDR3: TGCAGTGCTAGACGACGGAATAGCAATCAGCCCCAGCATTTT.